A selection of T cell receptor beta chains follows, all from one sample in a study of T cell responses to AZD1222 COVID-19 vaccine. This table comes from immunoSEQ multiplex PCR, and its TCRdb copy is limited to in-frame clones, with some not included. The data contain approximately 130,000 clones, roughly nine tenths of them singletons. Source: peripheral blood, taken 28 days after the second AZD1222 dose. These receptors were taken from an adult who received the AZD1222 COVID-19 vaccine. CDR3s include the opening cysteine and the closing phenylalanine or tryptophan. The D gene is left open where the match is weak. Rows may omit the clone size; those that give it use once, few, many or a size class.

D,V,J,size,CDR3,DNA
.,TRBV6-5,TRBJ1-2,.,CASSYPSGPNRGYTF,TGTGCCAGCAGTTACCCCTCTGGACCTAATCGAGGCTACACCTTC
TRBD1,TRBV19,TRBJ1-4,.,CASSEDRGGYEKLFF,TGTGCCAGTTCGGAGGACAGGGGTGGTTATGAAAAACTGTTTTTT
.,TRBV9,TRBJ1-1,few,CASSVDLRNTEAFF,TGTGCCAGCAGCGTAGATCTAAGGAACACTGAAGCTTTCTTT
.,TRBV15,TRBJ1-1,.,CATSRDRAPEAFF,TGTGCCACCAGCCGCGATCGGGCCCCTGAAGCTTTCTTT
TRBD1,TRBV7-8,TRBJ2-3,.,CASSLLGQADTQYF,TGTGCCAGCAGCTTACTTGGACAGGCAGATACGCAGTATTTT
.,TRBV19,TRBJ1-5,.,CASSRDEQPQHF,TGTGCCAGCAGTAGGGACGAACAGCCCCAGCATTTT
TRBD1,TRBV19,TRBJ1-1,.,CASSRDRFMNTEAFF,TGTGCCAGTAGTAGGGACAGGTTCATGAACACTGAAGCTTTCTTT
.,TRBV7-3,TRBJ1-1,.,CASSLMGAESNTEAFF,TGTGCCAGCAGCTTAATGGGGGCGGAATCTAACACTGAAGCTTTCTTT
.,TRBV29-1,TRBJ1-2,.,CSVERRGYGYTF,TGCAGCGTTGAACGCAGGGGCTATGGCTACACCTTC
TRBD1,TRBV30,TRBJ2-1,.,CAWRLGQYNEQFF,TGTGCCTGGAGGTTGGGACAGTACAATGAGCAGTTCTTC
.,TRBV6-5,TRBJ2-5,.,CASQMGPFETQYF,TGTGCCAGCCAGATGGGCCCGTTTGAGACCCAGTACTTC
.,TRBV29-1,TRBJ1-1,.,CSVEAGEDTEAFF,TGCAGCGTTGAGGCAGGGGAGGACACTGAAGCTTTCTTT
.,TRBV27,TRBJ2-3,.,CASSFSGRDTQYF,TGTGCCAGCAGTTTCTCGGGGAGGGATACGCAGTATTTT
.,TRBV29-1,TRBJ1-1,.,CSVGISGRDAEAFF,TGCAGCGTTGGTATCTCGGGCAGAGACGCTGAAGCTTTCTTT
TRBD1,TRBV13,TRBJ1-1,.,CASSPGQGGYTEAFF,TGTGCCAGCAGCCCTGGACAGGGAGGGTACACTGAAGCTTTCTTT
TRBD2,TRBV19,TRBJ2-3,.,CASKKREGRDTQYF,TGTGCCAGTAAAAAGCGGGAGGGCCGTGATACGCAGTATTTT
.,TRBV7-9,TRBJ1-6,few,CASSFRGLDNSPLHF,TGTGCCAGCAGCTTCAGGGGTTTAGATAATTCACCCCTCCACTTT
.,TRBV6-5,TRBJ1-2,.,CASSYQPGYNVYGYTF,TGTGCCAGCAGTTACCAACCGGGATATAATGTCTATGGCTACACCTTC
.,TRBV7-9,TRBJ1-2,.,CASSPQGFPYGYTF,TGTGCCAGCAGCCCACAGGGTTTTCCCTATGGCTACACCTTC
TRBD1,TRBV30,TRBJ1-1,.,CAWSGGTGIEAFF,TGTGCCTGGAGTGGAGGGACAGGGATTGAAGCTTTCTTT
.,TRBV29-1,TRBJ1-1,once,CSVEGRLNTEAFF,TGCAGCGTTGAAGGCAGGCTGAACACTGAAGCTTTCTTT
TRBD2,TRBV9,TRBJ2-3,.,CASSVVSGGALTDTQYF,TGTGCCAGCAGCGTAGTAAGCGGGGGGGCCCTCACAGATACGCAGTATTTT
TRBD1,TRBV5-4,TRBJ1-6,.,CASSLVGTGVSPLHF,TGTGCCAGCAGCTTGGTTGGTACAGGGGTTTCACCCCTCCACTTT
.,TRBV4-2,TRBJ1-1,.,CASSQSQGMNTEAFF,TGTGCCAGCAGCCAATCCCAGGGTATGAACACTGAAGCTTTCTTT
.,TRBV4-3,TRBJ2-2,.,CASSQGGGPNTGELFF,TGCGCCAGCAGCCAAGGGGGGGGCCCTAACACCGGGGAGCTGTTTTTT
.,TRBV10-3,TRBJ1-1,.,CAIRDDVNTEAFF,TGTGCCATCAGAGACGATGTGAACACTGAAGCTTTCTTT
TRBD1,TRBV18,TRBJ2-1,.,CASSQPGTGNNEQFF,TGTGCCAGCTCACAACCCGGGACAGGGAACAATGAGCAGTTCTTC
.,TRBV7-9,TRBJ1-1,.,CASSLGRVMNTEAFF,TGTGCCAGCAGCTTAGGACGGGTCATGAACACTGAAGCTTTCTTT
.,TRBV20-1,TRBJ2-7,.,CSASIHGSYEQYF,TGCAGTGCTAGTATTCATGGCTCCTACGAGCAGTACTTC
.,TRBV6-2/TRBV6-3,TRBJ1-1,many,CASSYFGPFPAEAFF,TGTGCCAGCAGTTACTTCGGACCGTTCCCGGCTGAAGCTTTCTTT
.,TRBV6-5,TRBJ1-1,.,CASRRALLGTEAFF,TGTGCCAGCAGACGAGCCCTTTTGGGGACTGAAGCTTTCTTT
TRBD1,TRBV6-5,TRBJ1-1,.,CASSYSRQGETEAFF,TGTGCCAGCAGTTACTCAAGACAGGGTGAGACTGAAGCTTTCTTT
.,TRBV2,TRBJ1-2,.,CASSLQGANYGYTF,TGTGCCAGCAGTCTCCAGGGAGCTAACTATGGCTACACCTTC
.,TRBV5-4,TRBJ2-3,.,CASSLAGLSTDTQYF,TGTGCCAGCAGCTTGGCAGGGTTGAGCACAGATACGCAGTATTTT
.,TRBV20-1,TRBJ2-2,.,CSARDFQELFF,TGCAGTGCTAGAGACTTTCAAGAGCTGTTTTTT
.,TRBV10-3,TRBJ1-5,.,CAISERQGNQPQHF,TGTGCCATCAGTGAAAGACAGGGCAATCAGCCCCAGCATTTT
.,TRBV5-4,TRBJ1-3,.,CASSWGNGNTIYF,TGTGCCAGCAGCTGGGGGAACGGAAACACCATATATTTT
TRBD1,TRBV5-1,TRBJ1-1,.,CASSKRQGENTEAFF,TGCGCCAGCAGCAAACGACAGGGGGAGAACACTGAAGCTTTCTTT
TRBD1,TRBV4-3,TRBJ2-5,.,CASSQGTGGGETQYF,TGCGCCAGCAGCCAAGGGACAGGGGGGGGAGAGACCCAGTACTTC
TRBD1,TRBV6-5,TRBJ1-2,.,CASSDQHRGDYGYTF,TGTGCCAGCAGCGACCAGCACAGGGGTGACTATGGCTACACCTTC
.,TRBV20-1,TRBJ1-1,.,CSALQATEAFF,TGCAGTGCCCTACAGGCGACTGAAGCTTTCTTT
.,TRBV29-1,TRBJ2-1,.,CSVGGTQRREQFF,TGCAGCGTGGGGGGGACACAGCGACGGGAGCAGTTCTTC
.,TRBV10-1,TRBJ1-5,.,CASRYSLNQPQHF,TGCGCCAGCAGGTACAGTCTTAATCAGCCCCAGCATTTT
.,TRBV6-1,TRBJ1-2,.,CASSEVGRIHGYTF,TGTGCCAGCAGTGAAGTTGGACGGATCCATGGCTACACCTTC
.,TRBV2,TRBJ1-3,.,CAIDGPAGNTIYF,TGTGCCATCGACGGCCCGGCTGGAAACACCATATATTTT
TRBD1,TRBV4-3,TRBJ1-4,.,CASSQDWVGQGNEKLFF,TGCGCCAGCAGCCAAGATTGGGTGGGACAGGGCAATGAAAAACTGTTTTTT